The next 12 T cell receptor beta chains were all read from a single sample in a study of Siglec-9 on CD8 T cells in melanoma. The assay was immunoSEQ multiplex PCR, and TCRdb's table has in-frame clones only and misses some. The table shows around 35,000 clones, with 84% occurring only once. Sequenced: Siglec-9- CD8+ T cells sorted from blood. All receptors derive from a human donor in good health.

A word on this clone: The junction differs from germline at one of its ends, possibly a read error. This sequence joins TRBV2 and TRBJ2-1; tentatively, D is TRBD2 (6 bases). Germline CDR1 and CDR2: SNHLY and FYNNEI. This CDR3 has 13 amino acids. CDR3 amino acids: CASGTGAYYEQFF. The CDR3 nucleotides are TGTGCCAGCGGGACTGGGGCCTACTATGAGCAGTTCTTC. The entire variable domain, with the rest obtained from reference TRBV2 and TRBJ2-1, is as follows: EPEVTQTPSHQVTQMGQEVILRCVPISNHLYFYWYRQILGQKVEFLVSFYNNEISEKSEIFDDQFSVERPDGSNFTLKIRSTKLEDSAMYFCASGTGAYYEQFFGPGTRLTVL.

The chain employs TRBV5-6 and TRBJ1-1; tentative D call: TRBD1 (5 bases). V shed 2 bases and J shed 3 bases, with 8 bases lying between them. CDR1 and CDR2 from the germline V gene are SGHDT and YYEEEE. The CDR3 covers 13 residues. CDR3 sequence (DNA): TGTGCCAGCAGCTTAGGGGAGGACACTGAAGCTTTCTTT. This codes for CASSLGEDTEAFF.

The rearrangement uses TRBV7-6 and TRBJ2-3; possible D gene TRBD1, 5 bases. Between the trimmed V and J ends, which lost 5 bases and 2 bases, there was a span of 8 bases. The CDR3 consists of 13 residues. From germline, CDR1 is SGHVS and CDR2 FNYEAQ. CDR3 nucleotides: TGTGCCAGCAGCAGGGGTCCCACAGATACGCAGTATTTT. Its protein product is CASSRGPTDTQYF.

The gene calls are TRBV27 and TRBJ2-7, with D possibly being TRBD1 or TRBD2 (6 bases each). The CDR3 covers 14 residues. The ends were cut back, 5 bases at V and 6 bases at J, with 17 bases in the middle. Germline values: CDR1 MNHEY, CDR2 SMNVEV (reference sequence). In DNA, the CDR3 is TGTGCCAGCAGTCGTATAGGGGGGCTCTCCGAGCAGTACTTC. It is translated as CASSRIGGLSEQYF.

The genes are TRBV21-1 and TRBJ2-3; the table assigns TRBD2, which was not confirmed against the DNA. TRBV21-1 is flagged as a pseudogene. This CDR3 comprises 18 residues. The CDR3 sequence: CASSKGTSGVTSTDTQYF. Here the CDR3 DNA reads TGTGCCAGCAGCAAAGGGACTAGCGGGGTAACTAGCACAGATACGCAGTATTTT.

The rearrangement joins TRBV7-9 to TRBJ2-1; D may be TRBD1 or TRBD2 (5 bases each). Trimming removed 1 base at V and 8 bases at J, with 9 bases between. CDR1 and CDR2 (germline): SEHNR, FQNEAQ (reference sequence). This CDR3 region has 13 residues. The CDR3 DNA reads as TGTGCCAGCAGCTTAGGGGGGTCATATGAGCAGTTCTTC. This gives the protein CASSLGGSYEQFF.

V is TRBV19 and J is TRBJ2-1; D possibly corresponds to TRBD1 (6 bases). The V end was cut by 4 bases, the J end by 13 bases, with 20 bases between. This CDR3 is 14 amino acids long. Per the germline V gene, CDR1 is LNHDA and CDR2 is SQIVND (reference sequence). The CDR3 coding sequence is TGTGCCAGTAGTAGCCCGTCACAGGGAACGGAACAGTTCTTC. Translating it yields CASSSPSQGTEQFF.

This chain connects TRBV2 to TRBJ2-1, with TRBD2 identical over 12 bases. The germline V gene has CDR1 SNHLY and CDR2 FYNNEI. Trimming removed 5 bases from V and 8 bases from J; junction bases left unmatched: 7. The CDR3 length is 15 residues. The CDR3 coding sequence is TGTGCCAGCAGTCCACTAGCGGGGGGACTACATGAGCAGTTCTTC. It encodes CASSPLAGGLHEQFF.

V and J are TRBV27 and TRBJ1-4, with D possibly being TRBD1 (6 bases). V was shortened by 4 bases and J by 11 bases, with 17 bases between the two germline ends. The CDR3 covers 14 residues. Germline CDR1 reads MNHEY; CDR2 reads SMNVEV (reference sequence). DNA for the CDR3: TGTGCCAGCAGTTCCCACCCAGGGGCCGGGAAACTGTTTTTT. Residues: CASSSHPGAGKLFF.

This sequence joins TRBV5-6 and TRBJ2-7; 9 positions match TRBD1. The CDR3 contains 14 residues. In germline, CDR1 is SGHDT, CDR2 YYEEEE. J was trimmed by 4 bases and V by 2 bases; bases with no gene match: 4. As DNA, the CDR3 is TGTGCCAGCAGCTTCGGGACAGGGTCATACGAGCAGTACTTC. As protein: CASSFGTGSYEQYF.

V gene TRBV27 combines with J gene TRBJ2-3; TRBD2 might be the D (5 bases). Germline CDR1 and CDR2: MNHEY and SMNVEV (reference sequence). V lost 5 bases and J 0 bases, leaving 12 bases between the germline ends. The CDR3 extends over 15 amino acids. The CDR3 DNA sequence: TGTGCCAGCAGTCCAGGCGGGTGGAGCACAGATACGCAGTATTTT. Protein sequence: CASSPGGWSTDTQYF.

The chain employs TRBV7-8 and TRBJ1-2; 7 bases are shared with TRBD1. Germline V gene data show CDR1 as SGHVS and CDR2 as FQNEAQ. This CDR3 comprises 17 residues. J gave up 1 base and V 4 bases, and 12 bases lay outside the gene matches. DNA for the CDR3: TGTGCCAGCAGCTGGGGACAGAGCATTCCATTTAACTATGGCTACACCTTC. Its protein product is CASSWGQSIPFNYGYTF.